This T cell receptor (beta chain) was captured by sequencing in a study of Graves' ophthalmopathy and Graves' hyperthyroidism. General observations from the study: Ophthalmopathy versus stable hyperthyroidism: 13-signature model gave around 86% sensitivity, 75% to 82% specificity. Blood shared most expanded thyroid clonotypes above 0.001 frequency.

Using RNA transcripts, the TCR beta CDR3 regions were amplified. After a first-round RT-PCR with HTBI primers, a second-round multiplex PCR was run. TCRdb passed the multiplex PCR reads through MiXCR, listing each CDR3 protein once. The repertoire holds about 400,000 distinct CDR3 sequences, with roughly 14% as singletons. The authors enrolled newly diagnosed hyperthyroidism patients aged 18 to 65 with under 2 months' duration. Isolation of PBMCs was performed using over 9.5 ml of fresh peripheral blood. Germline V gene sequence: CDR1 SGHAT, CDR2 FQNNGV. Trimming removed 1 base from V and 10 bases from J, with 14 bases in between. This CDR3 contains 15 residues. This clonotype was picked up many times. Its specificity is not known.

The chain combines TRBV11-2 with TRBJ1-6; D remains unclear. Sequenced material: peripheral blood. This TCR came from a woman younger than 30 with stable Graves' hyperthyroidism. CDR3 DNA sequence: TGTGCCAGCAGCTTAGCATGGCCATCGGGCTCACCCCTCCACTTT. As protein: CASSLAWPSGSPLHF.